This entry lists 2 T cell receptor beta chains sequenced from one sample in a study of metastatic and nonmetastatic thyroid tumors. Thyroid surgery had not been preceded by any treatment in any patient. TCRdb re-called the PCR reads with MiXCR. The sample has about 19,000 clones; roughly a quarter are singletons. The sample consisted of tumor tissue. Receptors originate from a female donor with papillary thyroid cancer or a benign thyroid nodule (not recorded which). Some clones in this sample may be carry-over from other donors' samples.

The CDR3 protein is CASSFYARGPSGANVLTF. In DNA, the CDR3 is TGCGCCAGCAGCTTTTATGCTCGGGGACCCTCTGGGGCCAACGTCCTGACTTTC. This rearrangement joins TRBV5-1 to TRBJ2-6; either TRBD1 or TRBD2 may fit D (5 bases each). Trimming took off 2 bases at V and 0 bases at J, with 15 bases between the two ends. This CDR3 has 18 amino acids. CDR1 and CDR2 from the germline V gene are SGHRS and YFSETQ.

As for this clone: Mismatch with germline at one junction end may stem from a read error. The chain couples TRBV28 to TRBJ1-3; D ambiguous. This CDR3 is 11 amino acids long. The V gene's germline CDR1 is MDHEN and CDR2 SYDVKM. CDR3 loop: CASSLPGVPEF. CDR3 DNA: TGTGCCAGCAGTTTACCTGGGGTCCCAGAATTT.